Sequencing of this T cell receptor beta chain was carried out in a study of T cell responses to AZD1222 COVID-19 vaccine. To note about this clone: Its antigen remains unidentified.

Study results and limitations: Across spike, vaccine-associated CD4 TCRs were found, dominant at 160-218 and 743-854. No day 14 peak samples; only post-peak repertoires were characterized.

The assay was immunoSEQ multiplex PCR, and TCRdb's table has in-frame clones only and misses some. The repertoire holds about 140,000 clones, with around 94% as singletons. Timing groups of about 4 and about 12 weeks for second doses were pooled. The sequenced sample was peripheral blood, obtained 28 days after the second AZD1222 dose. The receptor was isolated from an adult who received the AZD1222 COVID-19 vaccine.

CDR3 loop: CASRGTSGRNEQFF. CDR3 nucleotides: TGTGCCAGCAGGGGGACTAGCGGGAGAAATGAGCAGTTCTTC. The chain recombines TRBV6-5 with TRBJ2-1, with 14 bases matching TRBD2. With 6 bases clipped from V and 7 bases from J, the junction kept 2 bases outside the gene matches. The CDR3 covers 14 residues. From germline, CDR1 is MNHEY and CDR2 SVGAGI.